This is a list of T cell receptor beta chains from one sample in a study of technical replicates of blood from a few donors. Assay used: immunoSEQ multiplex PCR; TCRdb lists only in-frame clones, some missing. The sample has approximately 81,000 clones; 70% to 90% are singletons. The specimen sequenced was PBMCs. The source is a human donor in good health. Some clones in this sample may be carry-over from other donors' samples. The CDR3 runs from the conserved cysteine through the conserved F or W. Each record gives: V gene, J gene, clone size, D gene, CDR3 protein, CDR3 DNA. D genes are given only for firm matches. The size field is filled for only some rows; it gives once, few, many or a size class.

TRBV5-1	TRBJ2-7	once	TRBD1	CASSLVAGGDDEQYF	TGCGCCAGCAGCTTGGTGGCAGGGGGCGACGACGAGCAGTACTTC
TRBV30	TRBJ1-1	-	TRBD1	CAWSGQGPAAFF	TGTGCCTGGAGTGGACAGGGTCCGGCCGCTTTCTTT
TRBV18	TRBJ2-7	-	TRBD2	CASSPSTGGQNEQYF	TGTGCCAGCTCACCATCGACGGGAGGGCAGAACGAGCAGTACTTC
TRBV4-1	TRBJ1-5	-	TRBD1	CASSQGQGGNQPQHF	TGCGCCAGCAGCCAGGGACAGGGGGGAAATCAGCCCCAGCATTTT
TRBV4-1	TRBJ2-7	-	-	CASSQGASGSYEQYF	TGCGCCAGCAGCCAAGGGGCCAGCGGTTCCTACGAGCAGTACTTC
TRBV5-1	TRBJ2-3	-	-	CASMPGVGLADTQYF	TGCGCCAGCATGCCGGGAGTGGGGTTGGCAGATACGCAGTATTTT
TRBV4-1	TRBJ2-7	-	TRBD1	CASSQEGQGVNEQYF	TGCGCCAGCAGCCAAGAGGGACAGGGGGTCAACGAGCAGTACTTC
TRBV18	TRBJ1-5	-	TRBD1	CASSPDRDQPQHF	TGTGCCAGCTCACCAGACAGGGATCAGCCCCAGCATTTT
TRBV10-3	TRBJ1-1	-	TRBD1	CAISTGGKDEAFF	TGTGCCATCAGTACAGGGGGCAAAGATGAAGCTTTCTTT
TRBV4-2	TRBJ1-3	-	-	CASSQDLFAGAGNTIYF	TGTGCCAGCAGCCAAGATCTCTTTGCAGGGGCTGGAAACACCATATATTTT
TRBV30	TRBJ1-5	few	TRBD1	CAWSQTGTEYQPQHF	TGTGCCTGGAGTCAGACCGGGACAGAGTATCAGCCCCAGCATTTT
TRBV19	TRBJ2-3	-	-	CASSIGNAADTQYF	TGTGCCAGTAGTATCGGGAACGCAGCAGATACGCAGTATTTT
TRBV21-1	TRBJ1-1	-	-	CASSKADNHGANTEAFF	TGTGCCAGCAGCAAAGCCGACAATCATGGGGCAAACACTGAAGCTTTCTTT
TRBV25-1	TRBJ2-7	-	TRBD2	CASSGGRETYEQYF	TGTGCCAGCAGTGGGGGGAGGGAAACCTACGAGCAGTACTTC
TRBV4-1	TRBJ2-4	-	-	CASSQDLSQGNIQYF	TGCGCCAGCAGCCAAGATTTGTCGCAGGGGAACATTCAGTACTTC
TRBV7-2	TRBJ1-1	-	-	CASSLYGRNTEAFF	TGTGCCAGCAGCTTATATGGGAGGAACACTGAAGCTTTCTTT
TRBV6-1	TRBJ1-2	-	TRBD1	CASRTDREKYYGYTF	TGTGCCAGCAGAACGGACAGGGAAAAATACTATGGCTACACCTTC
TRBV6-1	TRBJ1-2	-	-	CASTELPNGYTF	TGTGCCAGCACTGAGCTACCAAATGGCTACACCTTC
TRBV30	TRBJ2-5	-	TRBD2	CAWSEGTSGQETQYF	TGTGCCTGGTCAGAGGGGACTAGCGGCCAAGAGACCCAGTACTTC
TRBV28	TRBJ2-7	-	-	CASSLNYEQYF	TGTGCCAGCAGTCTTAACTACGAGCAGTACTTC
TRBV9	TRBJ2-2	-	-	CASSPQSGELFF	TGTGCCAGCAGCCCTCAGTCCGGGGAGCTGTTTTTT
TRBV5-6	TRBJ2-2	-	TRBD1	CASSSGQGAGELFF	TGTGCCAGCAGCTCGGGACAGGGGGCCGGGGAGCTGTTTTTT
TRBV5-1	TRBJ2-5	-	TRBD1	CASSSQGVQETQYF	TGCGCCAGCAGTAGCCAGGGGGTACAAGAGACCCAGTACTTC
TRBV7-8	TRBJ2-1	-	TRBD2	CASSTSTSGGGLNEQFF	TGTGCCAGCAGCACAAGTACTAGCGGGGGGGGCCTCAATGAGCAGTTCTTC
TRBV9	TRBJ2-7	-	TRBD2	CASSARAGGYYEQYF	TGTGCCAGCAGCGCTAGGGCGGGGGGCTACTACGAGCAGTACTTC
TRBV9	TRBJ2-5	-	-	CASSVDLSGQETQYF	TGTGCCAGCAGCGTAGATCTTAGCGGCCAAGAGACCCAGTACTTC